This note documents a single T cell receptor beta chain sequence. The data originate from a study of blood T cell repertoires in COVID-19. Overall study: There were acute and convalescent COVID-19 samples, and they came from the United States, Italy and Spain. Nucleic acid was either cDNA or gDNA, and it came from T cells, B-cell-depleted T cells, or PBMCs.

Per the original data handling: Amplification with reference gene primers provided the estimates of nucleated cell counts. Here immunoSEQ multiplex PCR was the method, and the copy in TCRdb shows in-frame clones only, minus some. V and J calls plus clone size are reproduced from that table; the DNA served to infer D and trimming. The sample consists of 85,000 to 100,000 clones, 70% to 85% of them appearing once. The source is a woman aged 55-69 years with acute or convalescent COVID-19. The specimen sequenced was peripheral blood.

CDR3 loop: CASRLANYGYTF. CDR3 DNA: TGTGCCAGCAGGCTAGCTAACTATGGCTACACCTTC. The V call is TRBV28, the J call TRBJ1-2; D remains ambiguous. CDR1 is MDHEN and CDR2 is SYDVKM in the germline V gene. With 6 bases removed from V and 0 bases from J, the gap between germline ends came to 5 bases. The CDR3 totals 12 residues.